These 5 T cell receptor beta chains were sequenced from one sample in a study of blood T cell repertoires in COVID-19. TCRdb's copy holds only in-frame clones and misses some; the assay was immunoSEQ multiplex PCR. Of roughly 300,000 clones in the sample, roughly 93% are singletons; the top ten hold 2.3%. Sample: PBMCs or T cells enriched from blood (not recorded which). The receptor set was obtained from a woman aged 35 to 49 with acute COVID-19.

The chain carries TRBV3-1 (or the pseudogene TRBV3-2) and TRBJ2-1; 8 bases map to TRBD2. The CDR3 has 15 amino acids. Germline V gene sequence: CDR1 LGHDT, CDR2 YNNKEL (reference sequence). Losses at the gene ends were 4 bases for V and 7 bases for J; bases not matched to a gene: 9. CDR3 residues: CASSPFTSGSNEQFF. DNA for the CDR3: TGTGCCAGCAGCCCATTCACAAGCGGGAGTAATGAGCAGTTCTTC.

Details on this clone: At the DNA level, this CDR3 is encoded by other sequences in the same sample as well. The CDR3 DNA is TGTGCCAGCAGCCCCGGGGGTTCACCCCTCCACTTT. Translation gives CASSPGGSPLHF. The chain has TRBV12-3 or TRBV12-4 and TRBJ1-6; TRBD1 might be the D (5 bases). This CDR3 comprises 12 residues. Trimming left V 6 bases short and J 9 bases short, with 9 bases between.

The chain uses TRBV30 and TRBJ2-7; D gene unclear. The V and J ends lost 0 bases and 4 bases respectively, with 7 bases between them. This CDR3 contains 12 residues. Germline loops: CDR1 GTSNPN, CDR2 SVGIG (reference sequence). The CDR3 spells CAWSVQLYEQYF. Written as DNA, the CDR3 is TGTGCCTGGAGTGTACAGTTATACGAGCAGTACTTC.

The chain employs TRBV30 and TRBJ1-1; 10 positions agree with TRBD1. Per germline, CDR1 GTSNPN and CDR2 SVGIG (reference sequence). V lost 3 bases, J lost 3 bases, and 7 bases stayed unmatched. This CDR3 contains 15 residues. DNA for the CDR3: TGTGCCTGGAGGACAGGGGGCGGAGGGCACACTGAAGCTTTCTTT. It encodes CAWRTGGGGHTEAFF. Looking up the rest from reference TRBV30 and TRBJ1-1 gives the full variable domain: SQTIHQWPATLVQPVGSPLSLECTVEGTSNPNLYWYRQAAGRGLQLLFYSVGIGQISSEVPQNLSASRPQDRQFILSSKKLLLSDSGFYLCAWRTGGGGHTEAFFGQGTRLTVV.

This clone appeared a single time. The CDR3: CASSLEGQGKQYF. CDR3 DNA sequence: TGTGCCAGCAGCTTAGAGGGACAGGGTAAGCAGTACTTC. This chain links TRBV7-9 with TRBJ2-7, with TRBD1 matching over 9 bases. The J segment lost 8 bases and the V segment lost 1 base, leaving 3 bases of the junction unmatched. This CDR3 has 13 residues. The germline V gene has CDR1 SEHNR and CDR2 FQNEAQ (reference sequence).